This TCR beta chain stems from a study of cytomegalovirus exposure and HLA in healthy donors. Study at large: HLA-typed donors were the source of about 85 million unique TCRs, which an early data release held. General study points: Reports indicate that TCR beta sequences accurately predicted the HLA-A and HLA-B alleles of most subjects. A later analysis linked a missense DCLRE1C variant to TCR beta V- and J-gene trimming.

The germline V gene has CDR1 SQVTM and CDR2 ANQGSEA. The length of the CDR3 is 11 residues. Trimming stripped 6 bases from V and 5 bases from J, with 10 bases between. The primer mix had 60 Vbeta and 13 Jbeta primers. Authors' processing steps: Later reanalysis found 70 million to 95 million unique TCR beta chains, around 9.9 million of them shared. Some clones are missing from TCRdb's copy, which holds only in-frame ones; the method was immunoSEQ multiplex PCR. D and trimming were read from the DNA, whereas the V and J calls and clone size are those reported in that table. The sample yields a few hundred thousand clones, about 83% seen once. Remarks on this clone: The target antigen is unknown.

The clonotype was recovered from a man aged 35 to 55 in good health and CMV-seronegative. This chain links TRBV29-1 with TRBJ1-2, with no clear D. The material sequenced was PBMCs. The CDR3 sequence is CSVLPSYGYTF. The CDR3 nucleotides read TGCAGCGTCCTCCCCTCTTATGGCTACACCTTC.